This TCR beta chain was sequenced in a study of CD8+ T cells in alopecia areata. A word on this clone: Its matching antigen is unknown.

Following RNA extraction, reverse transcription yielded cDNA that acted as the sequencing template. Sequencing used immunoSEQ multiplex PCR; TCRdb keeps in-frame clones, though not all of them. The profile shows around 190,000 clones, more than 50% of them singletons. The CDR3 spans 14 residues. Trimming pared 1 base from V and 7 bases from J, leaving 8 bases between. Germline V gives CDR1 SEHNR, CDR2 FQNEAQ (reference sequence). Findings and caveats of the study: Elevated clonality characterized lesional scalp relative to normal scalp, particularly in alopecia totalis/universalis.

The receptor comes from a human donor in good health. The sample comprised CD8+ T cells sorted from blood. The rearrangement links TRBV7-9 to TRBJ1-6; D is undetermined. Here the CDR3 reads CASSLGEWNSPLHF. CDR3 nucleotides: TGTGCCAGCAGCTTAGGAGAGTGGAATTCACCCCTCCACTTT.